The clone carrying this T cell receptor (beta chain) was seen at least ten times. The antigen is unknown. This record comes from a study of response to subunit inactivated influenza vaccine. General observations from the study: There was a suggestion from the authors that each seasonal influenza vaccination recruits few new T cells.

V shed 7 bases and J shed 4 bases, with 17 bases lying between them. CDR3 length equals 14 residues. CDR1 and CDR2 from the germline V gene are SQVTM and ANQGSEA. TCRdb itself ran the RT-PCR reads through MiXCR, one entry per CDR3 protein. The table includes about 570,000 distinct CDR3 sequences, about 11% detected once. These data were also reused for a study on T cells expressing NK-cell markers. As that study records: UMIs accompanied the 5'RACE template switching by which TCR beta cDNA was made. Sequencing covered eight donors, seven HCMV-seropositive and one seronegative.

Sequences were derived from PBMCs from blood, sampled on the day of vaccination. This sequence was found in a man aged 50 to 59 who received an inactivated influenza vaccine. The rearrangement links TRBV29-1 to TRBJ2-1; no clear D. The CDR3 protein is CSAERLLTYNEQFF. For the CDR3, the DNA is TGCAGCGCCGAAAGACTGCTCACTTACAATGAGCAGTTCTTC.